The present T cell receptor beta chain was sequenced within a study of blood T cell repertoires in COVID-19. Only a few counts were recorded for this clone. This CDR3 comprises 13 residues. Germline CDR1 MNHEY, CDR2 SVGAGI. V gave up 6 bases and J gave up 2 bases; unmatched junction bases: 4. Original analysis: Reference gene primers were amplified, and this amplification served to estimate nucleated cell counts. Assay used: immunoSEQ multiplex PCR; TCRdb lists only in-frame clones, some missing. V, J and clone size derive from that table, while D and trimming were established from the DNA sequence. The sample has under 250,000 clones, 75% to 90% seen once.

This TCR derives from a woman in her seventies with active or convalescent COVID-19. The V and J genes are TRBV6-5 and TRBJ2-7, with 7 bases matching TRBD1. Sequenced: peripheral blood. The CDR3, as DNA: TGTGCCAGCAGCCTAGGGACAGCCTACGAGCAGTACTTC. Encoded protein: CASSLGTAYEQYF.